The 5 T cell receptor beta chains listed next were all sequenced from one sample in a study of tumor and adjacent non-tumor tissue in lung cancer. A modified ARM-PCR protocol with three rounds of nested PCR amplified TCRbeta. TCRdb analysed the multiplex PCR reads with MiXCR anew, one entry per CDR3 protein. The sample lists about 67,000 distinct CDR3 sequences; 76% were seen once. The template was RNA from unsorted bulk tissue. The normal lung tissue was taken more than 3 cm from the tumor edge. The sample was distant non-tumor lung tissue. These receptor sequences come from a man in his 60s with non-small cell lung cancer.

In the case of this clonotype: One junction end does not reproduce the germline sequence, and a read error may be involved. The gene calls are TRBV5-6 and TRBJ1-5; D is perhaps TRBD1 (6 bases). Germline V CDR1 and CDR2: SGHDT, YYEEEE. The CDR3 covers 15 residues. CDR3 loop: CASRLGRGRNQPQHF. CDR3 sequence (DNA): TGTGCCAGCAGATTGGGCAGGGGAAGGAATCAACCCCAGCATTTT.

V is TRBV6-1 and J is TRBJ2-6; possibly TRBD1 or TRBD2 for D (5 bases each). Germline V gives CDR1 MNHNS, CDR2 SASEGT. The CDR3 is 16 amino acids. The V end was cut by 7 bases, the J end by 2 bases, with 15 bases between. The CDR3 is CASNQGAFPGANVLTF. Written as DNA, the CDR3 is TGTGCCAGCAATCAGGGAGCATTCCCTGGGGCCAACGTCCTGACTTTC.

As to this clonotype: A junction end diverges from the germline sequence, so it may reflect a read error. This chain joins TRBV10-1 and TRBJ2-3, with D maybe TRBD1 (5 bases). CDR1 and CDR2 (germline): WNHNN, SYGVQD (reference sequence). The CDR3 has 13 amino acids. CDR3 nucleotides: TGCGCCAGCAGTGACAGCAGCACAGGTACGCAGTATTTT. Its translation: CASSDSSTGTQYF.

As to this clonotype: One junction end does not reproduce the germline sequence, and a read error may be involved. This rearrangement joins TRBV28 to TRBJ2-7, with D tentatively TRBD2 (6 bases). In germline, CDR1 is MDHEN, CDR2 SYDVKM. The CDR3 is 13 amino acids. In nucleotides, the CDR3 is TGTGCCGGCAGTCCCGGGAGTTCCTACGAGCAGTACTTC. This codes for CAGSPGSSYEQYF.

To note about this clonotype: A much larger clone lies one base from this, so it may be a read error. J is TRBJ2-1 and V is TRBV11-2; D tentatively fits TRBD1 or TRBD2 (5 bases each). CDR3 size: 16 residues. In germline, CDR1 is SGHAT, CDR2 FQNNGV. Trimming removed 2 bases at V and 6 bases at J, with 17 bases between. CDR3 DNA sequence: TGTGCCAGCAGCTTATACGGGACGGCCCCTAGCAATGAGCAGTTCTTC. Its protein product is CASSLYGTAPSNEQFF.